These T cell receptor beta chains were read from a single sample in a study of T-cell reconstitution after alpha-beta-depleted transplantation in children. TCRdb re-derived calls from the PCR reads in MiXCR, one entry per CDR3 protein. The table has hundreds of thousands of distinct CDR3 sequences, approximately 17% seen once. The sequences come from PBMCs from the stem cell graft donor, collected from the stem cell graft. These TCRs come from a human donor who donated a stem cell graft to a child with acute myeloid leukemia. Both conserved end residues are part of each CDR3. The D gene is left open where the match is weak. Clone size is not always given. Where it is, it says once, few, many or a class for expanded clones.

D | J | V | size | CDR3 | DNA
TRBD2 | TRBJ2-4 | TRBV20-1 | many | CSARGVGNIQYF | TGCAGTGCACGGGGGGTAGGAAACATTCAGTACTTC
TRBD1 | TRBJ2-6 | TRBV5-1 | few | CASITGTGLNGANVLTF | TGCGCCAGCATTACCGGGACAGGGCTAAATGGGGCCAACGTCCTGACTTTC
TRBD1 | TRBJ1-2 | TRBV7-8 | few | CASSLVQGADGYTF | TGTGCCAGCAGCTTAGTCCAGGGGGCTGACGGCTACACCTTC
TRBD1 | TRBJ1-1 | TRBV20-1 | many | CSARAYRGPMNTEAFF | TGCAGTGCTAGAGCGTACAGGGGGCCTATGAACACTGAAGCTTTCTTT
NA | TRBJ2-5 | TRBV4-1 | NA | CASSRLGLVGETQYF | TGCGCCAGCAGCCGGCTGGGACTCGTAGGGGAGACCCAGTACTTC
NA | TRBJ2-7 | TRBV20-1 | many | CSARDHGLKQYF | TGCAGTGCTAGAGATCATGGTTTGAAGCAGTACTTC
TRBD1 | TRBJ1-1 | TRBV25-1 | NA | CASSAVGTGTLGAFF | TGTGCCAGCAGTGCCGTCGGGACAGGGACTTTGGGAGCTTTCTTT
NA | TRBJ2-1 | TRBV20-1 | many | CSARKPTGTEQFF | TGCAGTGCTAGGAAACCTACCGGGACAGAGCAGTTCTTC
NA | TRBJ2-1 | TRBV20-1 | many | CSAREVYPSSYNEQFF | TGCAGTGCTAGGGAGGTCTACCCGAGCTCCTACAATGAGCAGTTCTTC
TRBD1 | TRBJ2-5 | TRBV4-1 | NA | CASSQRTGERTGETQYF | TGCGCCAGCAGTCAAAGGACAGGGGAGAGGACCGGTGAGACCCAGTACTTC
NA | TRBJ2-1 | TRBV5-1 | many | CASSLPRDGNYNEQFF | TGCGCCAGCAGCTTACCCCGGGACGGGAACTACAATGAGCAGTTCTTC
NA | TRBJ2-5 | TRBV7-2 | few | CASSLQAARETQYF | TGTGCCAGCAGCCTACAGGCCGCAAGGGAGACCCAGTACTTC
TRBD2 | TRBJ2-5 | TRBV7-2 | NA | CASSFQRGGLKETQYF | TGTGCCAGCAGCTTCCAGCGGGGGGGCTTGAAAGAGACCCAGTACTTC
NA | TRBJ2-4 | TRBV11-2 | NA | CASSLQRQGLAKNIQYF | TGTGCCAGCAGCTTACAGAGACAGGGACTAGCCAAAAACATTCAGTACTTC
NA | TRBJ1-1 | TRBV19 | many | CASSMTENTEAFF | TGTGCCAGTAGTATGACGGAGAACACTGAAGCTTTCTTT
NA | TRBJ1-1 | TRBV20-1 | few | CSAREYGEVYTEAFF | TGCAGTGCTAGAGAATATGGGGAGGTGTACACTGAAGCTTTCTTT
NA | TRBJ2-2 | TRBV6-5 | NA | CASTRGSGELFF | TGTGCCAGCACGCGGGGCTCCGGGGAGCTGTTTTTT
NA | TRBJ2-3 | TRBV20-1 | NA | CSARGRQLIDTQYF | TGCAGTGCTAGAGGTCGGCAGTTAATTGATACGCAGTATTTT
NA | TRBJ2-7 | TRBV6-5 | many | CASSYSRARSSYEQYF | TGTGCCAGCAGTTACTCGAGGGCACGGAGCTCCTACGAGCAGTACTTC
NA | TRBJ2-1 | TRBV9 | few | CASSVEGRGDEQFF | TGTGCCAGCAGCGTAGAAGGGCGAGGGGATGAGCAGTTCTTC
NA | TRBJ1-1 | TRBV12-3/TRBV12-4 | many | CASSFVQDTEAFF | TGTGCCAGCAGTTTCGTCCAGGACACTGAAGCTTTCTTT
TRBD1 | TRBJ1-2 | TRBV29-1 | many | CSAEGQPNYGYTF | TGCAGCGCAGAGGGACAGCCGAACTATGGCTACACCTTC
NA | TRBJ2-5 | TRBV4-1 | NA | CASSPLRGAGTQYF | TGCGCCAGCAGCCCTCTGAGGGGGGCAGGGACCCAGTACTTC
NA | TRBJ2-5 | TRBV12-3/TRBV12-4 | NA | CASKLGEQETQYF | TGTGCCAGCAAGTTGGGGGAGCAGGAGACCCAGTACTTC
TRBD1 | TRBJ1-5 | TRBV5-1 | NA | CASSPGTVENQPQHF | TGCGCCAGCAGCCCCGGGACAGTGGAAAATCAGCCCCAGCATTTT
NA | TRBJ2-6 | TRBV6-2/TRBV6-3 | NA | CASCRSGANVLTF | TGTGCCAGCTGTAGGTCTGGGGCCAACGTCCTGACTTTC
NA | TRBJ1-3 | TRBV11-1 | few | CASSLAQFTGPLSGNTIYF | TGTGCCAGCAGCTTAGCCCAGTTCACGGGGCCGCTCTCTGGAAACACCATATATTTT
TRBD2 | TRBJ2-5 | TRBV20-1 | NA | CSASPSSGGGKTQYF | TGCAGTGCTAGTCCTTCTAGCGGGGGGGGAAAGACCCAGTACTTC
TRBD1 | TRBJ1-5 | TRBV5-5 | many | CASSLTGAREPQHF | TGTGCCAGCAGCTTAACAGGGGCGCGGGAGCCCCAGCATTTT
NA | TRBJ1-4 | TRBV6-1 | NA | CASGPTTNEKLFF | TGTGCCAGCGGTCCTACAACTAATGAAAAACTGTTTTTT
NA | TRBJ1-1 | TRBV20-1 | many | CSARKSGGTVGTEAFF | TGCAGTGCTAGGAAATCTGGGGGGACGGTGGGCACTGAAGCTTTCTTT
NA | TRBJ1-1 | TRBV12-3/TRBV12-4 | few | CASSFTPWGGAFF | TGTGCCAGCAGTTTTACCCCTTGGGGGGGAGCTTTCTTT
TRBD1 | TRBJ2-4 | TRBV5-1 | NA | CASSGRQGENIQYF | TGCGCCAGCAGCGGGAGACAGGGTGAGAACATTCAGTACTTC
NA | TRBJ2-7 | TRBV6-5 | few | CASREERDLYF | TGTGCCAGCAGGGAAGAGAGGGATCTGTACTTC
TRBD2 | TRBJ2-1 | TRBV11-2 | few | CASSLGLAGDSGNEQFF | TGTGCCAGCAGCTTGGGACTAGCGGGGGACTCCGGGAATGAGCAGTTCTTC
NA | TRBJ1-2 | TRBV6-6 | NA | CASSYIGNGYTF | TGTGCCAGCAGTTACATTGGCAATGGCTACACCTTC
NA | TRBJ1-5 | TRBV6-2/TRBV6-3 | NA | CASRSKNSNQPQHF | TGTGCCAGCAGGTCCAAGAATAGCAATCAGCCCCAGCATTTT
TRBD1 | TRBJ1-1 | TRBV4-3 | many | CASSQGTYRGHTEAFF | TGCGCCAGCAGCCAAGGGACTTACAGGGGACACACTGAAGCTTTCTTT
NA | TRBJ2-4 | TRBV9 | NA | CASSPRLHLGSKNIQYF | TGTGCCAGCAGCCCCCGACTGCACCTCGGATCCAAAAACATTCAGTACTTC
TRBD2 | TRBJ2-1 | TRBV7-3 | NA | CASSPRLAMTYNEQFF | TGTGCCAGCAGCCCCCGACTAGCGATGACCTACAATGAGCAGTTCTTC
TRBD1 | TRBJ2-1 | TRBV5-1 | few | CASSEQGIRQGNEQFF | TGCGCCAGCAGCGAACAGGGCATAAGACAGGGCAATGAGCAGTTCTTC
NA | TRBJ1-2 | TRBV12-3/TRBV12-4 | many | CASSYSASDGYTF | TGTGCCAGCAGTTACAGCGCCTCAGATGGCTACACCTTC
NA | TRBJ1-5 | TRBV7-9 | few | CASSKQGSNQPQHF | TGTGCCAGCAGCAAACAGGGCAGCAATCAGCCCCAGCATTTT
NA | TRBJ1-2 | TRBV10-3 | NA | CAISDGEGRDGYTF | TGTGCCATCAGTGACGGCGAGGGAAGAGATGGCTACACCTTC
NA | TRBJ2-3 | TRBV10-3 | NA | CAIRAQGLADTQYF | TGTGCCATCAGGGCCCAGGGTCTCGCAGATACGCAGTATTTT
NA | TRBJ1-1 | TRBV7-2 | many | CASSQIAQAFF | TGTGCCAGCAGCCAGATAGCCCAAGCTTTCTTT
NA | TRBJ1-1 | TRBV7-8 | NA | CASSLGYNTEAFF | TGTGCCAGCAGCTTAGGATATAACACTGAAGCTTTCTTT
NA | TRBJ1-4 | TRBV7-2 | NA | CASSFGGGAANEKLFF | TGTGCCAGCAGCTTTGGGGGGGGTGCGGCTAATGAAAAACTGTTTTTT
NA | TRBJ2-1 | TRBV11-1 | NA | CASSSREADEQFF | TGTGCCAGCAGCTCCCGAGAAGCAGATGAGCAGTTCTTC
TRBD1 | TRBJ1-3 | TRBV20-1 | NA | CCASIGTGSQKRSGNTIYF | TGCTGTGCTAGTATCGGGACAGGCTCCCAAAAACGCTCTGGAAACACCATATATTTT
NA | TRBJ2-2 | TRBV29-1 | many | CSVEWGRELFF | TGCAGCGTTGAATGGGGCCGGGAGCTGTTTTTT
NA | TRBJ2-2 | TRBV20-1 | many | CATRAGNTGELFF | TGCGCGACTAGGGCCGGGAACACCGGGGAGCTGTTTTTT
TRBD1 | TRBJ2-5 | TRBV24-1 | many | CATSDPETGARETQYF | TGTGCCACCAGTGATCCAGAGACAGGGGCCCGGGAGACCCAGTACTTC
NA | TRBJ1-2 | TRBV29-1 | few | CSCGEGGYGYTF | TGCAGCTGTGGGGAGGGGGGGTATGGCTACACCTTC
TRBD1 | TRBJ1-5 | TRBV20-1 | many | CSALTGEANQPQHF | TGCAGTGCTTTGACAGGGGAGGCAAATCAGCCCCAGCATTTT